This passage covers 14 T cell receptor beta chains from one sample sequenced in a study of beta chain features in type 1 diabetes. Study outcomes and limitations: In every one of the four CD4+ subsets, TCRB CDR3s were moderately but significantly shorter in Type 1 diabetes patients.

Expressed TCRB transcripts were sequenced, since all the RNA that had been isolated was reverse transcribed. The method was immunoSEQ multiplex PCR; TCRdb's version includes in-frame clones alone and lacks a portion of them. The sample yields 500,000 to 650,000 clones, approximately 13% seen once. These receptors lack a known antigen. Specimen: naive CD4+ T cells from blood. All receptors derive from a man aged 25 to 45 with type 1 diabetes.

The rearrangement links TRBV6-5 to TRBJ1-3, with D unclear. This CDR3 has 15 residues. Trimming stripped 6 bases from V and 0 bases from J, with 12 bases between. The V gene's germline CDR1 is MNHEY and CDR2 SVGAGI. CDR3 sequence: CASSPASHSGNTIYF. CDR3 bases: TGTGCCAGCAGCCCCGCGAGTCACTCTGGAAACACCATATATTTT.

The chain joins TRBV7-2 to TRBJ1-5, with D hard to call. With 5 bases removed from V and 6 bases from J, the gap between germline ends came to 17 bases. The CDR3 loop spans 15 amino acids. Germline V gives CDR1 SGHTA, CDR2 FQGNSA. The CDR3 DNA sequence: TGTGCCAGCAGCCCCTCCACCGAAGCGGGTCAGCCCCAGCATTTT. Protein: CASSPSTEAGQPQHF.

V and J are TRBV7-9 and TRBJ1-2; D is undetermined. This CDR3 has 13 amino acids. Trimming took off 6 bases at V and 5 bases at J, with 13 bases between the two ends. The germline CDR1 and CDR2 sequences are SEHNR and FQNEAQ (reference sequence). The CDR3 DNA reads TGTGCCAGCAGTCGCGACCCAGAATATGGCTACACCTTC. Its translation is CASSRDPEYGYTF.

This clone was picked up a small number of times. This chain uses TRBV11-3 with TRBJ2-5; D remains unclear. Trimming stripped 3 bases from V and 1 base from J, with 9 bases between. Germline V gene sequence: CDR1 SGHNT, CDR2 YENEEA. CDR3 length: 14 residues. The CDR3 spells CASSLVAAQETQYF. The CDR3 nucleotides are TGTGCCAGCAGCTTGGTGGCGGCCCAAGAGACCCAGTACTTC.

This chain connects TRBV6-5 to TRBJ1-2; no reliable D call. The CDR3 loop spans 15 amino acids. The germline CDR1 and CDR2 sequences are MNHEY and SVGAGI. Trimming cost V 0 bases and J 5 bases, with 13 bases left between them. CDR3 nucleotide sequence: TGTGCCAGCAGTTACTCGATGGGTAGGGTTTATGGCTACACCTTC. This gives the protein CASSYSMGRVYGYTF.

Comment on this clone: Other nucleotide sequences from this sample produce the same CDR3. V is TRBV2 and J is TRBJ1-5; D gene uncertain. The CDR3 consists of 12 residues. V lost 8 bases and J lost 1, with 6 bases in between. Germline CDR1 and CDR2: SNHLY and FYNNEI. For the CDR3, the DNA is TGTGCCAGCGAAGGGAGCAATCAGCCCCAGCATTTT. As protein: CASEGSNQPQHF.

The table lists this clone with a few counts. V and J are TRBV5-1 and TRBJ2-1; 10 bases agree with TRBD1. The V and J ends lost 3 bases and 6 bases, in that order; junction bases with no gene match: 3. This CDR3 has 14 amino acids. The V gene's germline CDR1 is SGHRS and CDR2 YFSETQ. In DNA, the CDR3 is TGCGCCAGCAGCTCTGGACAGGGGGGCAATGAGCAGTTCTTC. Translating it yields CASSSGQGGNEQFF.

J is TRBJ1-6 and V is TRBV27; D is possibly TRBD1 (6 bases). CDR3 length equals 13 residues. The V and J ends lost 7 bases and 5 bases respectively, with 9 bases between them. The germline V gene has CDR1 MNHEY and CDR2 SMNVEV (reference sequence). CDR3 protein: CASKPGDNSPLHF. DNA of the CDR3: TGTGCCAGCAAACCAGGGGATAATTCACCCCTCCACTTT.

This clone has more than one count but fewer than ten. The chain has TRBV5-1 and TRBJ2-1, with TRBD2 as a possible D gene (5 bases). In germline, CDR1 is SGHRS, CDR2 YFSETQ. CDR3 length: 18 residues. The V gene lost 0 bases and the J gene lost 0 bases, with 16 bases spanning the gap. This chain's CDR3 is CASSLAGLAPSSYNEQFF. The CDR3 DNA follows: TGCGCCAGCAGCTTGGCCGGGCTAGCCCCGAGCTCCTACAATGAGCAGTTCTTC.

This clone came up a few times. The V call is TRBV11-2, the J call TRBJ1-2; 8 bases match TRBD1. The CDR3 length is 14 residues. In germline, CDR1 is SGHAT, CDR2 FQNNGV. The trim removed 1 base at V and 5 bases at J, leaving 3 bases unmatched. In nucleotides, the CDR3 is TGTGCCAGCAGCTTAGGGCAGGGGGCTTATGGCTACACCTTC. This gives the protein CASSLGQGAYGYTF.

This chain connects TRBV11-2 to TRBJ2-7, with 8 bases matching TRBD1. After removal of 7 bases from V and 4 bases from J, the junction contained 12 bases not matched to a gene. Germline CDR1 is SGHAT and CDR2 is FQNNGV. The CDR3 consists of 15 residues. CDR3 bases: TGTGCCAGCACCAAAAGTTCAGGGGGCTCGTACGAGCAGTACTTC. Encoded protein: CASTKSSGGSYEQYF.

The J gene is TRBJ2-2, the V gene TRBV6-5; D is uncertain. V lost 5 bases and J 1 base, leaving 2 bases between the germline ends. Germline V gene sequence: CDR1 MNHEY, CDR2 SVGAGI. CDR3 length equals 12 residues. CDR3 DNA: TGTGCCAGCAGTCAGAACACCGGGGAGCTGTTTTTT. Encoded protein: CASSQNTGELFF.

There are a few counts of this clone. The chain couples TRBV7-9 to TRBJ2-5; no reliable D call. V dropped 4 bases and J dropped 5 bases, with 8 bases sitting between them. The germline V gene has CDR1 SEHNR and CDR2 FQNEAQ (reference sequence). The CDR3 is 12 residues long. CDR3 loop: CASSSEAETQYF. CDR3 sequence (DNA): TGTGCCAGCAGCTCGGAAGCGGAGACCCAGTACTTC.

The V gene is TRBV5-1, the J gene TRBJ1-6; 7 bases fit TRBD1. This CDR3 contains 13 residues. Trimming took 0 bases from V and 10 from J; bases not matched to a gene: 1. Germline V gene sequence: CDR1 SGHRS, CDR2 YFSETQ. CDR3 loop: CASSLDRGSPLHF. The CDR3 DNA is TGCGCCAGCAGCTTGGACAGGGGCTCACCCCTCCACTTT.